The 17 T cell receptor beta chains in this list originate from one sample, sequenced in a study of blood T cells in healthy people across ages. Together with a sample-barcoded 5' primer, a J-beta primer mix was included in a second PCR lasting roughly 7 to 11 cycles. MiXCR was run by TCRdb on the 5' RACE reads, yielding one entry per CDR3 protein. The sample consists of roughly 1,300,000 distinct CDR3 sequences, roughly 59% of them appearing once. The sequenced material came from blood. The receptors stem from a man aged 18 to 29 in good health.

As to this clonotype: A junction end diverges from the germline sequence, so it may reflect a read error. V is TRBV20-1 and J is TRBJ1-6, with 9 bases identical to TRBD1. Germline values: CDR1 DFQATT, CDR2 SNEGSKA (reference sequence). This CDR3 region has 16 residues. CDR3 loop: CSATDRGTTYNSPLHF. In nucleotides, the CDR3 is TGCAGTGCTACAGACAGGGGGACGACCTACAATTCACCCCTCCACTTT.

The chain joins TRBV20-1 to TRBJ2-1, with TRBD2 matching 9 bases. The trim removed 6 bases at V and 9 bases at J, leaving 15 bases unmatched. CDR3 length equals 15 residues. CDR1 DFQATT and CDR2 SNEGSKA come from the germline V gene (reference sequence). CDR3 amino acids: CSAPGLAGSSGEQFF. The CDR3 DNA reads TGCAGTGCCCCGGGCCTAGCGGGGTCAAGTGGTGAGCAGTTCTTC.

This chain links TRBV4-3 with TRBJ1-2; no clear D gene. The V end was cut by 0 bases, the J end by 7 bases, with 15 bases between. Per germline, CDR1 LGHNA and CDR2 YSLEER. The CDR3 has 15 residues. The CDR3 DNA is TGCGCCAGCAGCCAAGACGGCCTCGGGATAAGTGGCTACACCTTC. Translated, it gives CASSQDGLGISGYTF.

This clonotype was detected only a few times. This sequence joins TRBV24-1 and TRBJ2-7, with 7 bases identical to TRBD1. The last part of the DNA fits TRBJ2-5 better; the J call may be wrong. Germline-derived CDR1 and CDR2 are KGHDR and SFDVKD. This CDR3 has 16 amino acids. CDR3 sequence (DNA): TGTGCCACCAGTGACCCGACAGGGTCGGCGTGGGAGACCCAGTACTTC. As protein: CATSDPTGSAWETQYF.

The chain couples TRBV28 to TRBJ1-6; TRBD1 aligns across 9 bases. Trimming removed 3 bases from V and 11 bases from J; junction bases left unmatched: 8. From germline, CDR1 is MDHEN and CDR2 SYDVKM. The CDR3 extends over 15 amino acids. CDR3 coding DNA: TGTGCCAGCAGTTTTCCCGGACAGGGGACGACACCCCTCCACTTT. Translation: CASSFPGQGTTPLHF.

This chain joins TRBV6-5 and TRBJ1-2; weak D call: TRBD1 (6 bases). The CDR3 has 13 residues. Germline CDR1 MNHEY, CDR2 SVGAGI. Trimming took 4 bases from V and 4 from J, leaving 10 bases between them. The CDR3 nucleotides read TGTGCCAGCAGTTCAGGGGTTCCCTATGGCTACACCTTC. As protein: CASSSGVPYGYTF.

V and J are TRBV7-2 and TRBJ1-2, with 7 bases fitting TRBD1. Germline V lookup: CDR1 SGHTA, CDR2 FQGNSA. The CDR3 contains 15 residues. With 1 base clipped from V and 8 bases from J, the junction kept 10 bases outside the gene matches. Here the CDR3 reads CASSLVAGGEEGYTF. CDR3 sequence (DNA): TGTGCCAGCAGCTTAGTGGCAGGGGGGGAAGAGGGCTACACCTTC. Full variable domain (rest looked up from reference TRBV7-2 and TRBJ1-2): GAGVSQSPSNKVTEKGKDVELRCDPISGHTALYWYRQSLGQGLEFLIYFQGNSAPDKSGLPSDRFSAERTGGSVSTLTIQRTQQEDSAVYLCASSLVAGGEEGYTFGSGTRLTVV.

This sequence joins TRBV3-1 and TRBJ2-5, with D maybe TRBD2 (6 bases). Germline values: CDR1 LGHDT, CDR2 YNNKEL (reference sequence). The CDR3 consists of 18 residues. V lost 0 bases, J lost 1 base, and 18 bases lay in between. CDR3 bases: TGTGCCAGCAGCCAAGAGTACATTAGGGCGGGGATCCAAGAGACCCAGTACTTC. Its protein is CASSQEYIRAGIQETQYF.

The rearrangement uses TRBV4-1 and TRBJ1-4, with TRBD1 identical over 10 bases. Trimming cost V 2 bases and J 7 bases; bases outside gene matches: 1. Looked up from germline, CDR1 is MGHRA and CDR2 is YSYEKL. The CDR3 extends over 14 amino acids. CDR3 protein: CASSQRDRGEKLFF. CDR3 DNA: TGCGCCAGCAGCCAACGGGACAGGGGTGAAAAACTGTTTTTT.

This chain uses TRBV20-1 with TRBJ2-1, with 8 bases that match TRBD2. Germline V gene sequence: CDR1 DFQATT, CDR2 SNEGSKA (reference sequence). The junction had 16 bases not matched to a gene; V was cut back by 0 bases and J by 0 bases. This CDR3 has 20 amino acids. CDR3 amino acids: CSARDRISGGGFSSYNEQFF. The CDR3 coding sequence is TGCAGTGCTAGAGATCGGATTTCGGGAGGGGGGTTTAGCTCCTACAATGAGCAGTTCTTC.

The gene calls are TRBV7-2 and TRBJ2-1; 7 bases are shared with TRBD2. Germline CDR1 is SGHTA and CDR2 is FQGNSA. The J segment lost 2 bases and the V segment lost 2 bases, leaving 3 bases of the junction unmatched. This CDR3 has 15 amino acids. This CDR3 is CASSLLAVTYNEQFF. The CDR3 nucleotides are TGTGCCAGCAGCTTACTAGCGGTGACCTACAATGAGCAGTTCTTC.

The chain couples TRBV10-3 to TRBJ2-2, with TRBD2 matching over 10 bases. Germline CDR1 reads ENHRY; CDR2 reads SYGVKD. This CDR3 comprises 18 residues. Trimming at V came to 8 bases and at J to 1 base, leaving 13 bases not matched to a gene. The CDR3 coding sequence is TGTGCCATCGGCCCCGGGACTAGCGCGATACTGAACACCGGGGAGCTGTTTTTT. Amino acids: CAIGPGTSAILNTGELFF.

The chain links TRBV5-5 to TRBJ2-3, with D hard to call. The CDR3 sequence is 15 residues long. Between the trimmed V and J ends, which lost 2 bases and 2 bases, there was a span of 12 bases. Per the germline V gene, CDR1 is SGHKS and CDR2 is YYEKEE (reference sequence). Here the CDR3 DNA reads TGTGCCAGCAGCTTCTCCGCGGCCTACACAGATACGCAGTATTTT. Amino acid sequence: CASSFSAAYTDTQYF.

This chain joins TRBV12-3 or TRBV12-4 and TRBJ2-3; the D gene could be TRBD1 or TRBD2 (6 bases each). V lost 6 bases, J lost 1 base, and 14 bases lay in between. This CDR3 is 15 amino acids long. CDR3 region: CASSCGTPGTDTQYF. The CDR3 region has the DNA TGTGCCAGCAGCTGCGGGACACCTGGCACAGATACGCAGTATTTT.

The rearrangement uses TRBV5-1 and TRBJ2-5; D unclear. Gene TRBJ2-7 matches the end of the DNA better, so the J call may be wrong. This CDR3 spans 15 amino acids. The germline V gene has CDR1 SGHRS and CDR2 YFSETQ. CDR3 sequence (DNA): TGCGCCAGCAGCTTGGAGTCGACAACTTCCTACGAGCAGTACTTC. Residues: CASSLESTTSYEQYF.

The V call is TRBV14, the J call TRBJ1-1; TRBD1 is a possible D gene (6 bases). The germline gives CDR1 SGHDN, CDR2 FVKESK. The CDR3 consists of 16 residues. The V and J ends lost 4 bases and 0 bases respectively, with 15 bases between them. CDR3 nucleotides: TGTGCCAGCAGCCTATATACAGGGTTCATGAACACTGAAGCTTTCTTT. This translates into CASSLYTGFMNTEAFF.

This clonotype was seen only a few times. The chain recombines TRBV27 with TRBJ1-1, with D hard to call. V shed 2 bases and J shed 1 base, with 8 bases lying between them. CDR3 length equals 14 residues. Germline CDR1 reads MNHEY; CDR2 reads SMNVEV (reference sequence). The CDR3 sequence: CASSLRASNTEAFF. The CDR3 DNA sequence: TGTGCCAGCAGTTTAAGGGCTTCGAACACTGAAGCTTTCTTT.